Shown below are 23 T cell receptor beta chains from a single sample sequenced in a study of cytomegalovirus exposure and HLA in healthy donors. Assay used: immunoSEQ multiplex PCR; TCRdb lists only in-frame clones, some missing. Found here are around 300,000 clones, 85% to 90% of them singletons; the top ten hold about 0.86%. Sequences were obtained from PBMCs. Source of these receptors: a woman between 18 and 29 years old in good health and CMV-seronegative.

The chain links TRBV27 to TRBJ2-7; D gene unclear. From germline, CDR1 is MNHEY and CDR2 SMNVEV (reference sequence). V gave up 5 bases and J gave up 6 bases, with 14 bases separating them. The CDR3 has 13 residues. CDR3 sequence: CASSPTAASEQYF. The CDR3 nucleotides read TGTGCCAGCAGTCCCACTGCGGCTTCCGAGCAGTACTTC.

The chain carries TRBV28 and TRBJ2-7, with TRBD2 identical over 7 bases. After removal of 2 bases from V and 3 bases from J, the junction contained 7 bases not matched to a gene. The length of the CDR3 is 15 residues. Germline V gene sequence: CDR1 MDHEN, CDR2 SYDVKM. CDR3 loop: CASSLAGTILYEQYF. The CDR3 nucleotides read TGTGCCAGCAGTTTAGCCGGGACTATCCTCTACGAGCAGTACTTC.

The V and J genes are TRBV19 and TRBJ2-1, with no clear D. V lost 5 bases and J lost 5, with 16 bases in between. Germline V gene lookup returns CDR1 LNHDA and CDR2 SQIVND (reference sequence). The CDR3 consists of 15 residues. The CDR3 DNA reads TGTGCCAGTAGTCCGTTTTCGGGTGCCGACAATGAGCAGTTCTTC. It specifies CASSPFSGADNEQFF.

This clone was recorded only once. This chain joins TRBV15 and TRBJ2-5, with D possibly TRBD2 on 5 matching bases. Trimming shortened V by 0 bases and J by 3 bases, and 11 bases separated the two germline ends. The V gene's germline CDR1 is LNHNV and CDR2 YYDKDF (reference sequence). The length of the CDR3 is 15 residues. The CDR3 loop is CATSRDRRGKETQYF. The CDR3 DNA reads as TGTGCCACCAGCAGAGATCGCAGAGGGAAAGAGACCCAGTACTTC.

This clone was seen a single time. The rearrangement uses TRBV6-1 and TRBJ2-7; 7 bases line up with TRBD2. The CDR3 is made up of 15 amino acids. Germline lookup yields CDR1 MNHNS and CDR2 SASEGT. J gave up 1 base and V 2 bases, and 5 bases lay outside the gene matches. The CDR3 DNA is TGTGCCAGCAGTGAATGGGAGGGAGCGTCCTACGAGCAGTACTTC. It encodes CASSEWEGASYEQYF.

The rearrangement links TRBV19 to TRBJ2-1; TRBD2 is a possible D gene (6 bases). Germline assignment: CDR1 LNHDA and CDR2 SQIVND (reference sequence). The CDR3 runs to 14 residues. V lost 9 bases and J lost 8, with 20 bases in between. DNA of the CDR3: TGTGCCAGCACAGCAGGAGGGCCAATTGATGAGCAGTTCTTC. Residues: CASTAGGPIDEQFF.

This chain uses TRBV28 with TRBJ2-2; tentative D call: TRBD1 (5 bases). Germline V gives CDR1 MDHEN, CDR2 SYDVKM. V shed 7 bases and J shed 6 bases, with 9 bases lying between them. The CDR3 has 12 residues. The CDR3 loop is CASNLGAGELFF. The DNA for the CDR3 is TGTGCCAGCAACTTAGGGGCCGGGGAGCTGTTTTTT.

The rearrangement links TRBV6-5 to TRBJ2-7, with 11 bases lining up with TRBD2. Germline V gives CDR1 MNHEY, CDR2 SVGAGI. The CDR3 sequence is 15 residues long. Germline trimming cut 6 bases from V and 3 bases from J; bases unmatched to any gene: 7. CDR3 residues: CASRIAGGGYYEQYF. The CDR3 nucleotides are TGTGCCAGCAGAATAGCGGGAGGGGGGTACTACGAGCAGTACTTC.

This clone was picked up a small number of times. The chain couples TRBV10-1 to TRBJ2-3; D might be TRBD2 (6 bases). The CDR3 extends over 15 amino acids. Trimming removed 3 bases at V and 3 bases at J, with 13 bases between. Germline lookup yields CDR1 WNHNN and CDR2 SYGVQD (reference sequence). The CDR3 loop reads CASSDLAGRTDTQYF. The DNA for the CDR3 is TGCGCCAGCAGTGATCTGGCGGGACGAACAGATACGCAGTATTTT.

The chain joins TRBV28 to TRBJ2-5; unclear D gene. The CDR3 consists of 11 residues. CDR1 is MDHEN, CDR2 SYDVKM, per germline. The V gene lost 8 bases and the J gene lost 1 base, with 5 bases spanning the gap. The CDR3 nucleotides are TGTGCCAGCTCATTCCAAGAGACCCAGTACTTC. The encoded protein is CASSFQETQYF.

This rearrangement joins TRBV2 to TRBJ1-1; possible D gene TRBD1, 6 bases. The ends were cut back, 7 bases at V and 1 base at J, with 10 bases in the middle. Per germline, CDR1 SNHLY and CDR2 FYNNEI. CDR3 length: 13 amino acids. CDR3: CASNSQGNTEAFF. CDR3 in DNA: TGTGCCAGCAATTCACAGGGGAACACTGAAGCTTTCTTT.

This clone has just a few counts. The V call is TRBV28, the J call TRBJ1-1; D gene ambiguous. Trimming removed 7 bases at V and 3 bases at J, with 18 bases between. Germline values: CDR1 MDHEN, CDR2 SYDVKM. This CDR3 is 15 amino acids long. The CDR3 sequence: CASNLLVGSYTEAFF. The CDR3 DNA reads TGTGCCAGCAACCTACTCGTTGGGAGTTACACTGAAGCTTTCTTT.

The chain is built from TRBV30 and TRBJ2-7, with a tentative D call TRBD2 (6 bases). The CDR3 runs to 15 residues. Germline lookup yields CDR1 GTSNPN and CDR2 SVGIG (reference sequence). V dropped 0 bases and J dropped 0 bases, with 12 bases sitting between them. The CDR3 bases are TGTGCCTGGAGTGTAAGCGGGTACCTCTCCTACGAGCAGTACTTC. Translated, it gives CAWSVSGYLSYEQYF.

Written as DNA, the CDR3 is TGTGCCAGCAGCGTAGCGGATGGGGGGGCTCTCTATGGCTACACCTTC. It translates to CASSVADGGALYGYTF. The chain joins TRBV9 to TRBJ1-2; D is perhaps TRBD1 (6 bases). The CDR3 is 16 residues long. Germline V lookup: CDR1 SGDLS, CDR2 YYNGEE. Trimming left V 0 bases short and J 4 bases short, with 16 bases between.

The V call is TRBV9, the J call TRBJ2-2, with unresolved D. The CDR3 has 15 amino acids. In germline, CDR1 is SGDLS, CDR2 YYNGEE. V shed 4 bases and J shed 5 bases, with 15 bases lying between them. CDR3 loop: CASSTRVIGTGELFF. The CDR3 nucleotides are TGTGCCAGCAGCACCCGAGTTATCGGGACCGGGGAGCTGTTTTTT.

This clone was counted once. The chain employs TRBV5-4 and TRBJ2-7; 8 bases agree with TRBD2. The CDR3 runs to 14 residues. The V gene's germline CDR1 is SGHNT and CDR2 YYREEE (reference sequence). J lost 4 bases, V lost 4 bases, and 7 bases had no gene match. The CDR3 bases are TGTGCCAGCAGCCCCGGGGTAGCGGGATACGAGCAGTACTTC. Translation gives CASSPGVAGYEQYF.

The sample holds one count of this clone. The chain has TRBV6-5 and TRBJ2-7, with 8 bases lining up with TRBD1. The length of the CDR3 is 13 residues. V lost 6 bases, J lost 5 bases, and 6 bases stayed unmatched. The germline V gene encodes CDR1 MNHEY and CDR2 SVGAGI. CDR3 loop: CASRRTGLHEQYF. The CDR3 region has the DNA TGTGCCAGCAGAAGGACAGGGTTGCACGAGCAGTACTTC.

The chain recombines TRBV5-6 with TRBJ2-1; a possible D gene is TRBD2 (7 bases). Germline V gene sequence: CDR1 SGHDT, CDR2 YYEEEE. The CDR3 length is 17 residues. V lost 4 bases and J 4 bases, leaving 21 bases between the germline ends. CDR3 residues: CASSDMGLGGQYNEQFF. The CDR3 bases are TGTGCCAGCAGCGACATGGGCCTGGGGGGGCAATACAATGAGCAGTTCTTC.

V is TRBV5-1 and J is TRBJ2-3; no firm D call. V was trimmed by 0 bases and J by 3 bases, leaving 5 bases between them. This CDR3 is built from 13 residues. CDR1 is SGHRS and CDR2 is YFSETQ in the germline V gene. This chain's CDR3 is CASSLGATDTQYF. CDR3 sequence (DNA): TGCGCCAGCAGCTTGGGAGCGACAGATACGCAGTATTTT. The full variable domain, rest sourced from reference TRBV5-1 and TRBJ2-3, is KAGVTQTPRYLIKTRGQQVTLSCSPISGHRSVSWYQQTPGQGLQFLFEYFSETQRNKGNFPGRFSGRQFSNSRSEMNVSTLELGDSALYLCASSLGATDTQYFGPGTRLTVL.

V usage is TRBV5-6 and J usage is TRBJ2-5; 7 positions agree with TRBD2. This CDR3 spans 14 amino acids. Germline CDR1 reads SGHDT; CDR2 reads YYEEEE. V lost 0 bases and J lost 9; bases outside the gene matches: 8. CDR3: CASSLEGPRGAQYF. Here the CDR3 DNA reads TGTGCCAGCAGCTTGGAGGGACCACGGGGGGCCCAGTACTTC.

V and J are TRBV9 and TRBJ2-7, with a tentative D call TRBD2 (5 bases). V was shortened by 0 bases and J by 0 bases, with 10 bases between the two germline ends. Germline-derived CDR1 and CDR2 are SGDLS and YYNGEE. The length of the CDR3 is 15 residues. CDR3 DNA: TGTGCCAGCAGCGTAGAGGTAGCGAGCTCCTACGAGCAGTACTTC. Encoded protein: CASSVEVASSYEQYF.

The chain carries TRBV9 and TRBJ2-7; no clear D gene. This CDR3 region has 13 residues. Germline V gene sequence: CDR1 SGDLS, CDR2 YYNGEE. Deletions cut 0 bases from V and 2 bases from J, with 6 bases between. The CDR3 spells CASSVGATYEQYF. CDR3 in DNA: TGTGCCAGCAGCGTAGGGGCAACCTACGAGCAGTACTTC.

The J gene is TRBJ2-7, the V gene TRBV14, with a possible D match to TRBD1 (6 bases). This CDR3 is 15 amino acids long. CDR1 and CDR2 (germline): SGHDN, FVKESK. The V gene lost 4 bases and the J gene lost 0 bases, with 13 bases spanning the gap. CDR3 in amino acids: CASSRGTGLSYEQYF. The CDR3 DNA follows: TGTGCCAGCAGCCGAGGCACAGGGCTCTCCTACGAGCAGTACTTC.